This T cell receptor (beta chain) comes out of a study of identical twins. This clonotype was observed many times. Unique molecular identifiers were in the cDNA, with template-switch universal primer binding. In TCRdb, the 5' RACE reads were re-called with MiXCR into one record per CDR3 protein. The sample lists around 300,000 distinct CDR3 sequences, about 8.1% seen once, with approximately 2.1% in the top ten. CDR1 and CDR2 (germline): MGHRA, YSYEKL. The CDR3 spans 15 residues. V was pared by 4 bases and J by 3 bases, with 13 bases between. This sample also appeared in a second study, on yellow fever vaccine responses in identical twins.

The clonotype was recovered from a woman aged 18-29 years in good health. Sequencing used memory (CD45RO+) T cells sorted from blood. The chain couples TRBV4-1 to TRBJ2-1; tentatively, D is TRBD1 or TRBD2 (5 bases each). CDR3 sequence (DNA): TGCGCCAGCAGCCGGGACGGACCTGACTACAATGAGCAGTTCTTC. Amino acids: CASSRDGPDYNEQFF.